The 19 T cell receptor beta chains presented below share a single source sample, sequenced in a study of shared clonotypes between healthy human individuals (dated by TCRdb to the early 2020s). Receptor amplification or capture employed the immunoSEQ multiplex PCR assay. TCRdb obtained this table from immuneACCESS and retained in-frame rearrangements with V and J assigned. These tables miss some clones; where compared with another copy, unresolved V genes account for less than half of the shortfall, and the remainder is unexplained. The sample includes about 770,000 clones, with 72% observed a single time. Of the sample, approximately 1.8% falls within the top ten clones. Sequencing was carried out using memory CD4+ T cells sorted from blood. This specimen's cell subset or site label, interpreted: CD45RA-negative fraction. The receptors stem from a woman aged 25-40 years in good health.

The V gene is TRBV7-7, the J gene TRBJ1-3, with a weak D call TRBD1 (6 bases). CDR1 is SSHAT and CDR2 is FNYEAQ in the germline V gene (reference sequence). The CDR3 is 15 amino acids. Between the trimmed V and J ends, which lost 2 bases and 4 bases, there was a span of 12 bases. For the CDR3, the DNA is TGTGCCAGCAGCTTACCGGGGGCTAGAGGAAACACCATATATTTT. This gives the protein CASSLPGARGNTIYF.

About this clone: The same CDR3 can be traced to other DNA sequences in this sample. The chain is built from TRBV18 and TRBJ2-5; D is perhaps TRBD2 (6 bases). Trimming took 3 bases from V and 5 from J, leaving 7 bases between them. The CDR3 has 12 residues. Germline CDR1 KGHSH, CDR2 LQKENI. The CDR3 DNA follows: TGTGCCAGCTCACCTGGGAGGGAGACCCAGTACTTC. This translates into CASSPGRETQYF.

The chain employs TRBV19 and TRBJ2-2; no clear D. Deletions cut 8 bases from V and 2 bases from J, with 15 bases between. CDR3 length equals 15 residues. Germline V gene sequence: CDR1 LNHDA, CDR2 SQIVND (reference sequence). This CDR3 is CASRTLVVNTGELFF. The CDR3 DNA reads TGTGCCAGTCGCACGTTGGTAGTCAACACCGGGGAGCTGTTTTTT.

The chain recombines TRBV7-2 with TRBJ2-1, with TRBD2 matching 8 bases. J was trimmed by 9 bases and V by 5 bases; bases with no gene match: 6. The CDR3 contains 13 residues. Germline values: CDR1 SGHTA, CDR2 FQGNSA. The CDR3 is CASSLGTSAEQFF. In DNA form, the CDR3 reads TGTGCCAGCAGCCTAGGGACTAGTGCTGAGCAGTTCTTC.

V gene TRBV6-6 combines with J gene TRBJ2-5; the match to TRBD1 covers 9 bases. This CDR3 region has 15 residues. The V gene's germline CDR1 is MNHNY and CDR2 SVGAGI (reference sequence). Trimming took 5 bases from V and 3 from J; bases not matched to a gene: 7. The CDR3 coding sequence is TGTGCCAGCAGTGACCTGACAGGGGGAAAAGAGACCCAGTACTTC. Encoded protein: CASSDLTGGKETQYF.

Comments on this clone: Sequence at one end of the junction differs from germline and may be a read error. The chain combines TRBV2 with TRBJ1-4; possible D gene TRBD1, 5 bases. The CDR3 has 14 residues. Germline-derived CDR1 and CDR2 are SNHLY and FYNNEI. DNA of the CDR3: TGTGCCAGCGGTGAGGGACGGAATAATGAAAAACTGTTTTTT. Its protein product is CASGEGRNNEKLFF.

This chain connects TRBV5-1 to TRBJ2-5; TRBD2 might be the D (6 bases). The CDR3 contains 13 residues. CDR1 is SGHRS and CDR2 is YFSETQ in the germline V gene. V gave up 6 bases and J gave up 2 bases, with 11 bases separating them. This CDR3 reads CASKLALQETQYF. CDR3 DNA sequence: TGCGCCAGCAAACTAGCACTACAAGAGACCCAGTACTTC.

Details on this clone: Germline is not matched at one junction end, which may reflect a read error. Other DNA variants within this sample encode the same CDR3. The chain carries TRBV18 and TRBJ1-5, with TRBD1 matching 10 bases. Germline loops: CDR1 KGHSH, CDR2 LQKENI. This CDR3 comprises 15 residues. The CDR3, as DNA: TGTGCCAGCTCCCCACCGGGACAGGGGAATCAGCCCCAGCATTTT. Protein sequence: CASSPPGQGNQPQHF. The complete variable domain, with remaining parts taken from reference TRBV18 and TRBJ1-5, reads NAGVMQNPRHLVRRRGQEARLRCSPMKGHSHVYWYRQLPEEGLKFMVYLQKENIIDESGMPKERFSAEFPKEGPSILRIQQVVRGDSAAYFCASSPPGQGNQPQHFGDGTRLSIL.

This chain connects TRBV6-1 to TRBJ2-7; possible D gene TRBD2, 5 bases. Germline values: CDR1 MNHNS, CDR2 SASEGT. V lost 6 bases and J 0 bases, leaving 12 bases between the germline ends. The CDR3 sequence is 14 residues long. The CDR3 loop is CASRRVTSSYEQYF. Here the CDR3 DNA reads TGTGCCAGCAGGAGGGTTACAAGCTCCTACGAGCAGTACTTC.

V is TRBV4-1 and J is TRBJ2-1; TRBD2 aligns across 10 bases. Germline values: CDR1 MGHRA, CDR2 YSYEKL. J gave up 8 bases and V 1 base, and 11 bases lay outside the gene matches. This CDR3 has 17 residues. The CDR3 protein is CASSQGGLAGAYDEQFF. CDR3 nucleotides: TGCGCCAGCAGCCAAGGAGGGCTAGCGGGAGCGTACGATGAGCAGTTCTTC.

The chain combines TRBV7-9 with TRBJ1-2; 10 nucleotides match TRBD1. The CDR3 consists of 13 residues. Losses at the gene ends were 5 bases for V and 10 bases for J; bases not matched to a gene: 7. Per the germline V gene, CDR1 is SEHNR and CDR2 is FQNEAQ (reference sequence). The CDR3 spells CASSLFGTGDYTF. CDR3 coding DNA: TGTGCCAGCAGCCTTTTCGGGACAGGGGACTACACCTTC.

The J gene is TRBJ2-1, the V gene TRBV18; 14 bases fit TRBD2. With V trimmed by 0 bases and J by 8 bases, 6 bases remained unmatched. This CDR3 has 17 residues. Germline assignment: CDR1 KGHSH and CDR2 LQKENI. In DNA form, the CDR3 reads TGTGCCAGCTCACCACCCGGGACTAGCGGGAGCCAGTATGAGCAGTTCTTC. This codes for CASSPPGTSGSQYEQFF.

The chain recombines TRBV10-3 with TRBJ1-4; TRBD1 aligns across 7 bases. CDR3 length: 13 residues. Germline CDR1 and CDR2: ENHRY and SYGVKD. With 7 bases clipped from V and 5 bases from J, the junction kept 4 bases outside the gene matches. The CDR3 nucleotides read TGTGCCATCAATGACAGGGCAAATGAAAAACTGTTTTTT. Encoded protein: CAINDRANEKLFF.

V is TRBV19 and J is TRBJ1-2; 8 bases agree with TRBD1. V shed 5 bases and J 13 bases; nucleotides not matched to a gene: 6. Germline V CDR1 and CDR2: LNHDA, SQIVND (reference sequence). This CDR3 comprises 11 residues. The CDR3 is CASSQGASVTF. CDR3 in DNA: TGTGCCAGTAGTCAGGGGGCGTCGGTCACCTTC.

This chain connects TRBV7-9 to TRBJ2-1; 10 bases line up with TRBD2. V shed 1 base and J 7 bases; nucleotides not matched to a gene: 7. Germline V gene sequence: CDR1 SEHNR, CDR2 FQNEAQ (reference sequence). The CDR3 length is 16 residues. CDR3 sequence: CASSLGLGAGGNEQFF. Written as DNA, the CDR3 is TGTGCCAGCAGCTTAGGGTTGGGAGCGGGAGGGAATGAGCAGTTCTTC.

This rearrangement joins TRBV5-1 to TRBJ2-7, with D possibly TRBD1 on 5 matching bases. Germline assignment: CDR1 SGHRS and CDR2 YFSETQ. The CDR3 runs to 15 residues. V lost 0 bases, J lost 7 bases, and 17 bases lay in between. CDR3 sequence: CASSLASVRVGEQYF. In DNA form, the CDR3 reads TGCGCCAGCAGCTTGGCCTCTGTCAGGGTGGGGGAGCAGTACTTC.

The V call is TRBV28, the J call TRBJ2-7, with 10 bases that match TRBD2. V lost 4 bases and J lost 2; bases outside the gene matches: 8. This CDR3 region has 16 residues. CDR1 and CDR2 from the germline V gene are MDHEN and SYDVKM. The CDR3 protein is CASSSIGTSETYEQYF. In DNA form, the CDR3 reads TGTGCCAGCAGTTCCATCGGGACTAGCGAGACCTACGAGCAGTACTTC.

The CDR3 nucleotides are TGTGCCAGCAGGTCGGGGCTCAATGAGCAGTTCTTC. Amino acids: CASRSGLNEQFF. This sequence joins TRBV2 and TRBJ2-1; possibly TRBD1 or TRBD2 for D (5 bases each). Trimming removed 6 bases from V and 6 bases from J, with 9 bases in between. CDR3 length equals 12 residues. CDR1 SNHLY and CDR2 FYNNEI come from the germline V gene.

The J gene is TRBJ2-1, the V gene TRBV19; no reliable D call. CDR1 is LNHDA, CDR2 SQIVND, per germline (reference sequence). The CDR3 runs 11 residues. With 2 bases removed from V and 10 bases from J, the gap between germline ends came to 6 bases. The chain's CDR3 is CASSINWEQFF. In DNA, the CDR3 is TGTGCCAGTAGTATAAATTGGGAGCAGTTCTTC. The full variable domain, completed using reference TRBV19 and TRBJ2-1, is DGGITQSPKYLFRKEGQNVTLSCEQNLNHDAMYWYRQDPGQGLRLIYYSQIVNDFQKGDIAEGYSVSREKKESFPLTVTSAQKNPTAFYLCASSINWEQFFGPGTRLTVL.